This entry concerns a single T cell receptor (beta chain). Its antigen has not been determined. Libraries were built with 5' RACE. For each TCR library, roughly 3,600 ng of total RNA was used. For each sample, cDNA synthesis was carried out in eight separate reactions using SMARTScribe reverse transcriptase. During cDNA synthesis, template switching was used to introduce unique molecular identifiers that contained a 6-nucleotide sample barcode. TCRalpha and TCRbeta cDNA was amplified in two nested PCRs of around 15 and 10 cycles, and bead purification was carried out after each PCR. Before amplification, the cDNA was treated with uracil DNA-glycosylase and purified using the QIAquick PCR purification kit. The second PCR added Illumina TruSeq-compatible adapters along with sample-specific barcodes. TapeStation and Qubit were used to check library quality and concentration, and about 5.2 ng of each library went into the pool. Pooled libraries were sequenced on an Illumina HiSeq2500 single-index Rapid Run with 2 x 100 bp reads and custom sequencing primers. Regarding the original processing steps: MiGEC version 1.2.6 was used for UMI-based consensus assembly, which corrected PCR and sequencing errors. V(D)J alignment, clonotype assembly and CDR3 extraction were performed with MiXCR version 2.1.1. To normalise gene usage, clonotype sharing and MAIT/NKT TCR abundance, the analysis used the top 1000, 10 000 and 20 000 clonotypes per sample. Diversity was computed as the inverse Simpson index with the vegan R package after downsampling to 27 000 UMIs. Paired Mann-Whitney U tests were applied to discordant twin pairs, with Benjamini-Hochberg correction for multiple testing. TCRdb reprocessed the reads and provides one entry for every CDR3 protein sequence; no DNA is given. What appears here as the V and J calls and clone size reflects TCRdb's work, not the paper's. This sample's table carries around 410,000 distinct CDR3 sequences. The ten largest clones capture about 2.3% of the sample.

The CDR3 starts with the cysteine, ends with the phenylalanine, and has 13 residues. Only the protein sequence is given. The germline V gene gives CDR1 as MNHEY and CDR2 as SVGAGI. This specimen comes from a study of monozygotic twins with inflammatory bowel disease (dated by TCRdb to about 2019). Background on the whole study: The complete study included roughly 30 monozygotic twin pairs: 19 IBD-discordant Danish pairs and nine German pairs, of which four were IBD-concordant and five were IBD-discordant. Disease-associated traits were sought mainly through comparisons between IBD patients and their genetically identical healthy co-twins within discordant pairs. Each individual had, on average, about 151 000 unique TCRalpha sequences and 181 000 unique TCRbeta sequences available for analysis. General study outcomes and caveats: No difference in repertoire similarity was observed between concordant and discordant twins, possibly owing to limited statistical power. No single strong signal or clonotype linked to IBD turned up in the results, so the idea that one exists was not supported. IBD patients had lower TCRbeta repertoire diversity, measured by the inverse Simpson index, than their healthy co-twins. Because patients were on differing immunosuppressive treatments, the repertoires may have picked up extra background noise and inter-individual variability. Distinction between different T cell subtypes could not be achieved in the analysis. Compared with healthy twins, IBD patients had fewer clonotypes in common with other individuals, a difference most pronounced in patients showing signs of disease activity.

An approximately 2.5 ml peripheral blood sample was drawn into PAXgene tubes per donor and stored at -80°C. Without any T cell sorting, total RNA was extracted from whole blood using the PAXgene blood miRNA kit on an automated QIAcube. Peripheral blood from monozygotic twin pairs concordant or discordant for inflammatory bowel disease was subjected to deep TCRalpha and TCRbeta repertoire profiling with unique molecular barcoding. Smoking habits were recorded for all twin pairs, with individuals classified as current, former or never smokers. The TCR sequence derives from a human donor with ulcerative colitis or Crohn's disease, or a healthy co-twin of an affected twin (not recorded which). Material for sequencing was blood. The V gene is TRBV6-5 and the J gene is TRBJ2-1; the TCRdb D gene call, TRBD1, has no DNA to confirm it. This receptor has the CDR3 CASSYGAGYEQFF.